Listed here are 23 T cell receptor beta chains from one sample, sequenced in a study of cytomegalovirus exposure and HLA in healthy donors. In the PCR, 60 Vbeta and 13 Jbeta primers were used. The assay was immunoSEQ multiplex PCR, and TCRdb's table has in-frame clones only and misses some. The repertoire holds some 150,000 clones, with roughly 9.6% as singletons. Sequences were obtained from PBMCs. The receptors here all came from a woman aged 40 to 50 in good health and CMV-seropositive.

This chain uses TRBV7-2 with TRBJ2-4; 8 bases are a match to TRBD1. J was trimmed by 6 bases and V by 7 bases; bases with no gene match: 11. The germline V gene encodes CDR1 SGHTA and CDR2 FQGNSA. The CDR3 covers 15 residues. CDR3 DNA sequence: TGTGCCAGCAACGGATCGGGGGACAGGTTAAACATTCAGTACTTC. Translating gives CASNGSGDRLNIQYF. Based on the CDR3 plus reference TRBV7-2 and TRBJ2-4, the full variable domain is GAGVSQSPSNKVTEKGKDVELRCDPISGHTALYWYRQSLGQGLEFLIYFQGNSAPDKSGLPSDRFSAERTGGSVSTLTIQRTQQEDSAVYLCASNGSGDRLNIQYFGAGTRLSVL.

The CDR3 loop is CASSLGLAGAYEQYF. The DNA of the CDR3 is TGTGCCAGCAGCCTGGGACTAGCGGGGGCCTACGAGCAGTACTTC. V usage is TRBV4-2 and J usage is TRBJ2-7; 14 nucleotides line up with TRBD2. The CDR3 extends over 15 amino acids. The V gene's germline CDR1 is LGHNA and CDR2 YNFKEQ. V trimming: 4 bases; J trimming: 2 bases; junction bases outside the gene matches: 1.

This clone was recorded a few times. The rearrangement uses TRBV5-4 and TRBJ2-3, with TRBD2 identical over 16 bases. V was clipped by 6 bases and J by 8 bases; unmatched bases: 12. Per germline, CDR1 SGHNT and CDR2 YYREEE (reference sequence). The length of the CDR3 is 17 residues. The CDR3 spells CASTEAGTSGGAVTQYF. CDR3 bases: TGTGCCAGCACCGAAGCCGGGACTAGCGGGGGGGCCGTTACGCAGTATTTT. Drawing the rest from reference TRBV5-4 and TRBJ2-3, the complete variable domain is ETGVTQSPTHLIKTRGQQVTLRCSSQSGHNTVSWYQQALGQGPQFIFQYYREEENGRGNFPPRFSGLQFPNYSSELNVNALELDDSALYLCASTEAGTSGGAVTQYFGPGTRLTVL.

There are a few counts of this clone. The gene calls are TRBV5-4 and TRBJ2-5; 9 bases map to TRBD1. CDR3 length: 15 residues. V lost 4 bases and J lost 3; bases outside the gene matches: 7. CDR1 and CDR2 (germline): SGHNT, YYREEE (reference sequence). CDR3 protein: CASSPPGTGKETQYF. The CDR3 bases are TGTGCCAGCAGCCCACCCGGGACAGGGAAAGAGACCCAGTACTTC.

The chain has TRBV28 and TRBJ2-3; D perhaps matches TRBD2 (5 bases). The CDR3 consists of 17 residues. Germline loops: CDR1 MDHEN, CDR2 SYDVKM. V lost 1 base and J 3 bases, leaving 17 bases between the germline ends. The CDR3 DNA reads as TGTGCCAGCAGTTTATCAGAAGCGGCTCCCGAAACAGATACGCAGTATTTT. This translates into CASSLSEAAPETDTQYF.

The chain couples TRBV19 to TRBJ1-5, with TRBD1 matching over 7 bases. Germline loops: CDR1 LNHDA, CDR2 SQIVND (reference sequence). The CDR3 length is 13 residues. The junction had 9 bases not matched to a gene; V was cut back by 10 bases and J by 6 bases. CDR3 nucleotides: TGTGCCACCGATGACAGGGTCGGTCAGCCCCAGCATTTT. Protein sequence: CATDDRVGQPQHF.

This clone turned up a few times. The rearrangement joins TRBV7-8 to TRBJ2-2; D may be TRBD1 (7 bases). Germline CDR1 reads SGHVS; CDR2 reads FQNEAQ. V gave up 5 bases and J gave up 5 bases, with 21 bases separating them. This CDR3 has 17 residues. CDR3 nucleotides: TGTGCCAGCAGCCTTGAGACTAGGGGGCTAAGAACCGGGGAGCTGTTTTTT. Protein product: CASSLETRGLRTGELFF.

This clone was detected only a few times. This sequence joins TRBV27 and TRBJ2-5; possible D gene TRBD1, 5 bases. The CDR3 is 11 amino acids. V was shortened by 6 bases and J by 8 bases, with 10 bases between the two germline ends. The V gene's germline CDR1 is MNHEY and CDR2 SMNVEV (reference sequence). DNA for the CDR3: TGTGCCAGCAGGGACATAACTACCCAGTACTTC. Protein product: CASRDITTQYF.

The chain combines TRBV9 with TRBJ2-6, with 7 positions matching TRBD1. Germline V gives CDR1 SGDLS, CDR2 YYNGEE. CDR3 length equals 18 residues. Losses at the gene ends were 4 bases for V and 2 bases for J; bases not matched to a gene: 12. In nucleotides, the CDR3 is TGTGCCAGCAGCCCCAGACAGGGTACGTTGACTGGGGCCAACGTCCTGACTTTC. Translation gives CASSPRQGTLTGANVLTF.

This clone was observed a few times. The chain carries TRBV6-5 and TRBJ1-5; 7 bases are a match to TRBD1. The CDR3 has 13 amino acids. CDR1 is MNHEY, CDR2 SVGAGI, per germline. Unmatched junction bases numbered 3, after V lost 5 bases and J lost 5 bases. Here the CDR3 DNA reads TGTGCCAGCAGTCAAGACAGGGATCAGCCCCAGCATTTT. Protein sequence: CASSQDRDQPQHF.

The rearrangement joins TRBV28 to TRBJ2-7; TRBD1 matches 9 bases. Per the germline V gene, CDR1 is MDHEN and CDR2 is SYDVKM. The trim removed 6 bases at V and 6 bases at J, leaving 12 bases unmatched. This CDR3 region has 15 residues. CDR3 bases: TGTGCCAGCAGGTCGGGACAGGGTGGTGGCAGCGAGCAGTACTTC. Translating gives CASRSGQGGGSEQYF. Full variable domain (rest looked up from reference TRBV28 and TRBJ2-7): DVKVTQSSRYLVKRTGEKVFLECVQDMDHENMFWYRQDPGLGLRLIYFSYDVKMKEKGDIPEGYSVSREKKERFSLILESASTNQTSMYLCASRSGQGGGSEQYFGPGTRLTVT.

This clone was found a few times. The chain carries TRBV5-1 and TRBJ2-7; possible D gene TRBD2, 7 bases. V gave up 4 bases and J gave up 0 bases, with 14 bases separating them. The germline V gene has CDR1 SGHRS and CDR2 YFSETQ. The CDR3 consists of 15 residues. The CDR3 is CASSLVGGGSYEQYF. DNA of the CDR3: TGCGCCAGCAGCCTCGTGGGAGGGGGCTCCTACGAGCAGTACTTC.

The chain has TRBV7-9 and TRBJ2-1; a possible D gene is TRBD2 (5 bases). The CDR3 sequence is 16 residues long. The ends were cut back, 5 bases at V and 3 bases at J, with 17 bases in the middle. Germline CDR1 reads SEHNR; CDR2 reads FQNEAQ (reference sequence). CDR3 sequence: CASSPSLRLSYNEQFF. The DNA of the CDR3 is TGTGCCAGCAGCCCTAGCCTCCGACTGAGCTACAATGAGCAGTTCTTC.

V is TRBV2 and J is TRBJ2-3, with D perhaps TRBD2 (5 bases). V was pared by 5 bases and J by 3 bases, with 15 bases between. This CDR3 spans 15 amino acids. Germline V gives CDR1 SNHLY, CDR2 FYNNEI. The CDR3 DNA sequence: TGTGCCAGCAGTACAAGATTCGGAGGAACAGATACGCAGTATTTT. As protein: CASSTRFGGTDTQYF.

This clone has just a few counts. The chain has TRBV14 and TRBJ2-7; TRBD2 aligns across 14 bases. The CDR3 is made up of 17 amino acids. Germline assignment: CDR1 SGHDN and CDR2 FVKESK. The V and J ends lost 4 bases and 3 bases, in that order; junction bases with no gene match: 8. CDR3 in amino acids: CASSPSGLAGEDYEQYF. Here the CDR3 DNA reads TGTGCCAGCAGCCCCTCGGGACTAGCGGGGGAGGACTACGAGCAGTACTTC.

This chain connects TRBV21-1 to TRBJ1-1. TRBV21-1 is a documented pseudogene. The CDR3 has 15 amino acids. Here the CDR3 DNA reads TGTGCCAGCACCCCCCGGGGGGGCTTGAACACTGAAGCTTTCTTT. This encodes CASTPRGGLNTEAFF.

The chain employs TRBV12-1 and TRBJ2-2; the DNA was not compared with TRBD1, the D call given in the table. TRBV12-1 is reported as a pseudogene. CDR3 size: 14 residues. In DNA form, the CDR3 reads TGTGCCAGCAGCACCCGAACAGGGGCCGGGGAGCTGTTTTTT. Translation: CASSTRTGAGELFF.

The chain uses TRBV4-1 and TRBJ2-2; D uncertain. The V and J ends lost 0 bases and 4 bases respectively, with 6 bases between them. From germline, CDR1 is MGHRA and CDR2 YSYEKL. This CDR3 has 14 amino acids. The CDR3 protein is CASSQEEVTGELFF. The CDR3 coding sequence is TGCGCCAGCAGCCAAGAAGAGGTCACCGGGGAGCTGTTTTTT.

This clone was picked up a small number of times. This chain joins TRBV5-1 and TRBJ2-7, with a possible D match to TRBD2 (5 bases). V lost 5 bases to trimming and J lost 2 bases, with 14 bases between them. This CDR3 has 14 amino acids. Per the germline V gene, CDR1 is SGHRS and CDR2 is YFSETQ. In DNA, the CDR3 is TGCGCCAGCAGGGTGGGAGTCGGAACCTACGAGCAGTACTTC. Translating it yields CASRVGVGTYEQYF.

The J gene is TRBJ1-5, the V gene TRBV10-3; 10 positions agree with TRBD1. In germline, CDR1 is ENHRY, CDR2 SYGVKD. V shed 6 bases and J 7 bases; nucleotides not matched to a gene: 6. CDR3 length equals 14 residues. CDR3 DNA: TGTGCCATCAGAGGGACAGGGGAAATGCAGCCCCAGCATTTT. As protein: CAIRGTGEMQPQHF.

This clone was picked up a small number of times. V is TRBV19 and J is TRBJ2-7; 9 bases are a match to TRBD2. From germline, CDR1 is LNHDA and CDR2 SQIVND (reference sequence). V shed 4 bases, J shed 6 bases, and the junction held 13 bases outside the gene matches. This CDR3 is built from 16 residues. This CDR3 is CASSSPSAGGPGEQYF. As DNA, the CDR3 is TGTGCCAGTAGTAGCCCCTCGGCGGGGGGGCCGGGCGAGCAGTACTTC.

The rearrangement links TRBV2 to TRBJ1-4; TRBD1 matches 8 bases. The CDR3 is 14 residues long. V was pared by 7 bases and J by 8 bases, with 9 bases of the junction left unmatched. Per germline, CDR1 SNHLY and CDR2 FYNNEI. CDR3 in amino acids: CASILTGGREKLFF. CDR3 nucleotides: TGTGCCAGCATTCTCACAGGGGGACGGGAAAAACTGTTTTTT.

In DNA form, the CDR3 reads TGTGCCAGCAGCTTACCCGGGGGGGCCCACGAGCAGTACTTC. It codes for CASSLPGGAHEQYF. The chain carries TRBV5-4 and TRBJ2-7; TRBD2 agrees at 8 bases. Trimming took 2 bases from V and 5 from J; bases not matched to a gene: 6. Germline values: CDR1 SGHNT, CDR2 YYREEE (reference sequence). The CDR3 spans 14 residues.